Included here is one T cell receptor (beta chain) sequence, with context. The data are from a study of blood T cell repertoires in COVID-19. Study at large: Samples taken during acute and convalescent COVID-19 were collected in the United States, Italy and Spain.

The repertoire was sequenced with immunoSEQ multiplex PCR; TCRdb's copy has only in-frame clones and lacks some. The table shows tens of thousands of clones, with roughly 80% occurring only once. The CDR3 length is 16 residues. V was clipped by 4 bases and J by 4 bases, with 17 bases between them. Germline V gene data show CDR1 as SNHLY and CDR2 as FYNNEI. The TCR originated in a human donor in a cohort sampled during active COVID-19. This sequence joins TRBV2 and TRBJ1-3; D might be TRBD1 (6 bases). The sequenced sample was peripheral blood. In nucleotides, the CDR3 is TGTGCCAGCAGTGGAACCATTACAGGGTTCGGAAACACCATATATTTT. Protein: CASSGTITGFGNTIYF.